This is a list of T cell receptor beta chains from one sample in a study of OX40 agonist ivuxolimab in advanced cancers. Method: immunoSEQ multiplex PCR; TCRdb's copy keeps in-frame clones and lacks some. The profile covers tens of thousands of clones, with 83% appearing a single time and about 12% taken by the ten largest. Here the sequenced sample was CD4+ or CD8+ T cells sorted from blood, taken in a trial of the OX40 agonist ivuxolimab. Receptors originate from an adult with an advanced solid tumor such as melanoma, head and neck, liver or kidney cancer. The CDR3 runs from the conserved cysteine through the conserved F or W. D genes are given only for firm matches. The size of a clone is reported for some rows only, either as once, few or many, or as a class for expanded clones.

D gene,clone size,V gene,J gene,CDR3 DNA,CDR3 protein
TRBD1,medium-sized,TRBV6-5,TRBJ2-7,TGTGCCAGCAGTTACTACGGACAGGGACTCGACGAGCAGTACTTC,CASSYYGQGLDEQYF
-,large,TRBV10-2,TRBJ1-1,TGCGCCAGCAGTGAGTCGGTAGATGTTAGTTTGAAAGCTTTCTTT,CASSESVDVSLKAFF
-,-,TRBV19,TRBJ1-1,TGTGCCAGTAGTATGCGGGGGCTGGACACTGAAGCTTTCTTT,CASSMRGLDTEAFF
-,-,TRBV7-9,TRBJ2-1,TGTGCCAGCAGCTTCGGGAGCTGGGGGCAGTTCTTC,CASSFGSWGQFF
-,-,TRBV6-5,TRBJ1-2,TGTGCCAGCAGTTACTCGATTGAACAGCTCTATGGCTACACCTTC,CASSYSIEQLYGYTF
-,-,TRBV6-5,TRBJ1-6,TGTGCCAGCAGTTCGCAGGGGTATAATTCACCCCTCCACTTT,CASSSQGYNSPLHF
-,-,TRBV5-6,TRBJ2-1,TGTGCCAGCAGCTTGCCTGTGGAGAACAATGAGCAGTTCTTC,CASSLPVENNEQFF
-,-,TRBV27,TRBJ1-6,TGTGCCAGCAGTTTCGCGGGCGTCTCCCCGGAGGCCCTCCACTTT,CASSFAGVSPEALHF
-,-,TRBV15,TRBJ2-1,TGTGCCACCAGCAGCGGAAAGCTGGTCGGCAATGAGCAGTTCTTC,CATSSGKLVGNEQFF
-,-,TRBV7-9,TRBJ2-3,TGTGCCAGCAGCTTAGAATCAGATACGCAGTATTTT,CASSLESDTQYF